There are a few counts of the clone carrying this TCR beta chain. What it recognizes is unknown. The sample belongs to a study of shared clonotypes between healthy human individuals. Whole-study results and caveats: Some naive CD4 clonotypes, around 5%, turned up in common across a handful of donors. Naive subsets tended to show greater estimated richness than memory subsets.

From germline, CDR1 is SGHNT and CDR2 YYREEE (reference sequence). The CDR3 has 13 residues. V was clipped by 1 base and J by 3 bases, with 6 bases between them. Deep level was the assay's run setting. Under the authors' procedure: ImmunoSEQ yielded junction-only sequences lacking quality scores, so filtering differed. Clones were sequenced by immunoSEQ multiplex PCR, and TCRdb holds only the in-frame ones, with some missing. V and J calls and clone size are copied from that table; D and trimming were computed from the DNA. The table has 2 million to 3 million clones, around nine tenths seen once; the top ten hold roughly 0.14%.

This TCR came from a man aged 18 to 29 in good health. The chain couples TRBV5-4 to TRBJ2-3; D not resolved. The sample was naive CD4+ T cells sorted from blood. Subset described: CD45RA+ positively selected. The DNA of the CDR3 is TGTGCCAGCAGCTTGCAGGAAACAGATACGCAGTATTTT. This sequence encodes CASSLQETDTQYF. Full variable domain (missing parts from reference TRBV5-4 and TRBJ2-3): ETGVTQSPTHLIKTRGQQVTLRCSSQSGHNTVSWYQQALGQGPQFIFQYYREEENGRGNFPPRFSGLQFPNYSSELNVNALELDDSALYLCASSLQETDTQYFGPGTRLTVL.